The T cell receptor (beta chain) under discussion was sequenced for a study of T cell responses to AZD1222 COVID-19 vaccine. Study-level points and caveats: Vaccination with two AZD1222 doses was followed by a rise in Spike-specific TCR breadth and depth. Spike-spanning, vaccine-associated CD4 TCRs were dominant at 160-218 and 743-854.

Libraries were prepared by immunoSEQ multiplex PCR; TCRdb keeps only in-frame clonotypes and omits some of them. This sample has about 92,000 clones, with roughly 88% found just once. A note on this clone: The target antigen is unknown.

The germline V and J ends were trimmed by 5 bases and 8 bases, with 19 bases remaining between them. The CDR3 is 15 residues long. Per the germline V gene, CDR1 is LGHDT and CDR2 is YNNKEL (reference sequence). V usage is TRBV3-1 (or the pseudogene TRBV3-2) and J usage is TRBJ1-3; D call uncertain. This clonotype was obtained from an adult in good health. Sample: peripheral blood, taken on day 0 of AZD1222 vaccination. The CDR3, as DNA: TGTGCCAGCAGCGTATCAGGTACTTTTACAGACACCATATATTTT. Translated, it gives CASSVSGTFTDTIYF.